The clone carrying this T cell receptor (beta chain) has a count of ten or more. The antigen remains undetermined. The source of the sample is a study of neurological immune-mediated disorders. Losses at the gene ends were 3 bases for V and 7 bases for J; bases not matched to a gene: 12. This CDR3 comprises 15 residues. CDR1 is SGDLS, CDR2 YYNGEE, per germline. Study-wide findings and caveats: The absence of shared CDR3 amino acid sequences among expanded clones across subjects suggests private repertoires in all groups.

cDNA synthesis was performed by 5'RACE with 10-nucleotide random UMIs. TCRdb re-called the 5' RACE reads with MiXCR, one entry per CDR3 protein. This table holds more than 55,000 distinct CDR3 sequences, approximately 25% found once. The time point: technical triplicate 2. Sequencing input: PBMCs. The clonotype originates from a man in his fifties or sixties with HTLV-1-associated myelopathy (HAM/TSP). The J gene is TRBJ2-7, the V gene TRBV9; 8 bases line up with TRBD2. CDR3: CASSGSAGVVGEQYF. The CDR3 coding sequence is TGTGCCAGCAGCGGTTCAGCGGGAGTCGTTGGAGAGCAGTACTTC.